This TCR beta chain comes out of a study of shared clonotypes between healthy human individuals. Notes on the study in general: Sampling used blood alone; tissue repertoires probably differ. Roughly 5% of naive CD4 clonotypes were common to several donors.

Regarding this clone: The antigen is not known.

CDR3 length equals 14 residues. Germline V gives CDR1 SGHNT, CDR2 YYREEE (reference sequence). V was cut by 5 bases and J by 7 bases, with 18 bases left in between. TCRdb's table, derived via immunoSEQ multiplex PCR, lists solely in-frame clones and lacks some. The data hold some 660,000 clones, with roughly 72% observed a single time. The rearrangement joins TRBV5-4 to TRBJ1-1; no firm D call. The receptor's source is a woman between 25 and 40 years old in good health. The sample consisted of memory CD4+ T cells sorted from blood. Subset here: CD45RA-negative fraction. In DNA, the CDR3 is TGTGCCAGCAGAGTTTGGGGTGGGCAAGGTGAAGCTTTCTTT. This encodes CASRVWGGQGEAFF. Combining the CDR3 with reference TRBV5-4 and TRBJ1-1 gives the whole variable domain ETGVTQSPTHLIKTRGQQVTLRCSSQSGHNTVSWYQQALGQGPQFIFQYYREEENGRGNFPPRFSGLQFPNYSSELNVNALELDDSALYLCASRVWGGQGEAFFGQGTRLTVV.